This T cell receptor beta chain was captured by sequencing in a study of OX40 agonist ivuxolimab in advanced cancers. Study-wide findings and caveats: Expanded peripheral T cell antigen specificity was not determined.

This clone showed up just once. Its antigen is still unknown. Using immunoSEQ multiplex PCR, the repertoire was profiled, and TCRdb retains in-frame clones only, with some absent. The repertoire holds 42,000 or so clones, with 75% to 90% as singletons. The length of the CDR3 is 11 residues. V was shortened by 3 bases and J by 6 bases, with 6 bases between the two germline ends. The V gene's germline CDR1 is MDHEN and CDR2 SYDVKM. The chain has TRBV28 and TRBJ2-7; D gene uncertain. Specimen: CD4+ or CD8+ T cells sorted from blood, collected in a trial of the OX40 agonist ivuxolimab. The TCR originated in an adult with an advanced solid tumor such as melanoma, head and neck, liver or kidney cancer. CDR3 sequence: CASSFHREQYF. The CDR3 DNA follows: TGTGCCAGCAGTTTCCATCGCGAGCAGTACTTC.